This T cell receptor beta chain appears in the sequencing data of a study of T cells in localized non-small cell lung cancer (dated by TCRdb to the early 2020s). For context, the study as a whole: The study analyzed T cell repertoires of hundreds of early-stage NSCLC patients, comparing tumors and uninvolved tumor-adjacent lungs. The cohort comprised around 250 treatment-naïve NSCLC patients with resected, localized lung tumors. The mean age of the NSCLC patients was 60 to 85 years, with 130 or so men and 85 to 110 women. The study at large found these results: Higher blood T cell density associated with longer overall survival, while higher adjacent-lung clonality associated with shorter survival. Because multi-region sequencing of the tumors was not done, intratumor heterogeneity could not be ruled out. Uninvolved tumor-adjacent lung showed the highest T cell clonality, higher than tumor, which suggests more focused antigenic responses in the uninvolved tumor-adjacent lung. Because of the exploratory design, TCR variables were selected using unadjusted p-values without false-discovery rate correction. Of the top 100 tumor clones, a median of roughly 60 were detected in paired uninvolved adjacent lung; roughly 26 were also among that lung's top 100.

At diagnosis, tumor, uninvolved tumor-adjacent lung and peripheral blood were collected and then preserved as a mix of FFPE and fresh-frozen material. For TCR repertoire profiling, the blood samples were analyzed as peripheral blood mononuclear cells. As encoded in the germline V gene, CDR1 is SGHDT while CDR2 is YYEEEE. The CDR3 sequence holds 13 residues, the cysteine and phenylalanine included. Only the CDR3 DNA stays, 39 bases, in frame from base 1. A remark on this clone: The target of this receptor is not known. No per-base quality is available; no much larger clone lies one base away.

TCR beta CDR3 regions were sequenced from DNA using the immunoSEQ Assay. Per the original workflow: T cell density was computed as TCR beta template counts normalized to usable DNA estimated by amplifying housekeeping genes. Using the preseqR package, richness was estimated by extrapolating to 120,000 templates for tissue samples and 400,000 templates for PBMC samples. Clonality was defined as one minus Pielou's evenness. Differential abundance testing on productive amino-acid clonotypes, with a minimum total count of 5 and an alpha of 0.1, was used to identify tissue-enriched TCRs. The Jaccard Index and the Morisita Overlap Index were used to measure repertoire overlap between compartments. GLIPH clustered TCR beta CDR3s with public tetramer-defined viral CDR3s; viral motifs required at least three viral sequences plus V-gene enrichment. The immuneACCESS repertoire file appears here via TCRdb, limited to in-frame rearrangements. These files lack a portion of the clones; in checked studies, under half of the deficit traces to unresolved V genes, and the cause of the others is not known. V, J and clone size derive from that table, while D and trimming were established from the DNA sequence. The sample table lists approximately 30,000 clones, around 90% of them with a count of one. About 11% of the sample rests with the top ten.

Sequencing was performed on peripheral blood mononuclear cells, taken before any cancer treatment. The receptor comes from a female donor older than 55 with stage II lung adenocarcinoma. The receptor chain draws on TRBV5-6 and TRBJ2-7, with TRBD1 identical over 9 junction bases. The J call may not be correct, given that the DNA end is closer to TRBJ2-1. The CDR3 protein is CASSSGTGNEQFF. The base sequence is TGTGCCAGCAGCTCCGGGACAGGGAATGAGCAGTTCTTC.